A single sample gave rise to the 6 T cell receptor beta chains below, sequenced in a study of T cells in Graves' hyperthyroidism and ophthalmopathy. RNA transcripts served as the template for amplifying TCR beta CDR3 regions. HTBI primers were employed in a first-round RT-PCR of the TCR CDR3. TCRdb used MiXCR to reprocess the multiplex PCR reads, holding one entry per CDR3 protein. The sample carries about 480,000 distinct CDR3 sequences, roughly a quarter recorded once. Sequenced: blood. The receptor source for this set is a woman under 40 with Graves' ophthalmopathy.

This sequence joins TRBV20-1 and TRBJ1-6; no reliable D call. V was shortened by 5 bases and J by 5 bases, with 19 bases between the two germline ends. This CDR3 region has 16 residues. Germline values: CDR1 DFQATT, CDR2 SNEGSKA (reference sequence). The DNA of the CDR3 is TGCAGTGCTCCCGGCGGGAGCAGTTACCATAATTCACCCCTCCACTTT. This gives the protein CSAPGGSSYHNSPLHF.

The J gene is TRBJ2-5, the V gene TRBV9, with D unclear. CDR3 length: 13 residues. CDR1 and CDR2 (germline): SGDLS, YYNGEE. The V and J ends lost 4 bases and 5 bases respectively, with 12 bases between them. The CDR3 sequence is CASSLGMGETQYF. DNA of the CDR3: TGTGCCAGCAGCTTAGGAATGGGGGAGACCCAGTACTTC.

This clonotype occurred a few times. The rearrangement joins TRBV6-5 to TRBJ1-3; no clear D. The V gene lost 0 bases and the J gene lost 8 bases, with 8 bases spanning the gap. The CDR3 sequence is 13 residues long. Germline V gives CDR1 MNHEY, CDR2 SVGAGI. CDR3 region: CASSYSPSDTIYF. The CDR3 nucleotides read TGTGCCAGCAGTTACTCGCCTTCAGACACCATATATTTT.

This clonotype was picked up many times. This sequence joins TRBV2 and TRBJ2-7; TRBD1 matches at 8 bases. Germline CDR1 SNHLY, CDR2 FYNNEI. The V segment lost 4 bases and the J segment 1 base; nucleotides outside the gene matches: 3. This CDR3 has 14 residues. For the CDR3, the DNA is TGTGCCAGCAGTGGGCGGACAGGGTCCTACGAGCAGTACTTC. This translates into CASSGRTGSYEQYF.

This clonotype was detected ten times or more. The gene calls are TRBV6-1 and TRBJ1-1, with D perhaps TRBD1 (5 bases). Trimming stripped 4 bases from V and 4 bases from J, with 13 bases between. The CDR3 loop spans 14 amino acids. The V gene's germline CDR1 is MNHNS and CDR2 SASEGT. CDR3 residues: CASSGNRRGTEAFF. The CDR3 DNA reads TGTGCCAGCAGTGGTAATAGAAGGGGCACTGAAGCTTTCTTT.

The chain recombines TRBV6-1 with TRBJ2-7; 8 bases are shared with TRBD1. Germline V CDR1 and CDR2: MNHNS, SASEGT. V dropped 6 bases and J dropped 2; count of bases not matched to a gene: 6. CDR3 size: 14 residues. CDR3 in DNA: TGTGCCAGCAGAGTGACAGGGGCGACCTACGAGCAGTACTTC. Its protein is CASRVTGATYEQYF.